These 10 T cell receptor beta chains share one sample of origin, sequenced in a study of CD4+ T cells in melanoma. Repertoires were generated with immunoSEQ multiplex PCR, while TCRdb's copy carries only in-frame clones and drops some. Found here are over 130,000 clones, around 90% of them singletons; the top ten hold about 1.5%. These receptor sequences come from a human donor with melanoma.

The CDR3 loop is CARGGTGRYTEAFF. As DNA, the CDR3 is TGTGCCAGGGGGGGGACAGGGAGGTACACTGAAGCTTTCTTT. V and J are TRBV2 and TRBJ1-1, with TRBD1 matching 9 bases. There are 14 residues in the CDR3. The germline gives CDR1 SNHLY, CDR2 FYNNEI. V was clipped by 9 bases and J by 3 bases; unmatched bases: 8.

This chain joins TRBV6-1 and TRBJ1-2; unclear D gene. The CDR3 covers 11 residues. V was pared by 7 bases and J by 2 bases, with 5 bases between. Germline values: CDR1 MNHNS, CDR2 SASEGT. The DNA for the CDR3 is TGTGCCAGCAAACCCAACTATGGCTACACCTTC. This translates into CASKPNYGYTF.

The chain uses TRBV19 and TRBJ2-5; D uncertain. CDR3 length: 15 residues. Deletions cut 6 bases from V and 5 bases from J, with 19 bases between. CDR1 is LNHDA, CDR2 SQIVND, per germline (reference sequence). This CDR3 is CASSPAPYRSETQYF. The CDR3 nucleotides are TGTGCCAGTAGCCCAGCGCCCTATAGGTCGGAGACCCAGTACTTC.

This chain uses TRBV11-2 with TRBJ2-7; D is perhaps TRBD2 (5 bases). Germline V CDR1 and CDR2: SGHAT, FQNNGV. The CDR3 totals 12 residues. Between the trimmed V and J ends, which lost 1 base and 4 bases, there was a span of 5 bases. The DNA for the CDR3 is TGTGCCAGCAGCTTAGGGAGGTACGAGCAGTACTTC. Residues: CASSLGRYEQYF.

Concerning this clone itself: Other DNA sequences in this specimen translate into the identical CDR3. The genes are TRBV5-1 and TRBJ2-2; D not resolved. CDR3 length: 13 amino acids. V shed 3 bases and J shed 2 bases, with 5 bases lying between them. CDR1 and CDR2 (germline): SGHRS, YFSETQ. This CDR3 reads CASSSGNTGELFF. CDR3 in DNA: TGCGCCAGCAGCTCAGGAAACACCGGGGAGCTGTTTTTT.

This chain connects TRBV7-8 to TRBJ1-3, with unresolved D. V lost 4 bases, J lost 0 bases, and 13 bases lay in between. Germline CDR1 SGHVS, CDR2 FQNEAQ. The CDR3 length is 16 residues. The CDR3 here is CASSSSTVSSGNTIYF. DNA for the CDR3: TGTGCCAGCAGCTCCTCGACGGTCAGCTCTGGAAACACCATATATTTT.

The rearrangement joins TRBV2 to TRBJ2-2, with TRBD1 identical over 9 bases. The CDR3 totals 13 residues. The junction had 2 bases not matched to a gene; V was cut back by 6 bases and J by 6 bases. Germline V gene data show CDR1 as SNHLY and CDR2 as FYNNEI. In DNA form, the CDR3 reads TGTGCCAGCAGCGGGACAGGGTCCGGGGAGCTGTTTTTT. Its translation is CASSGTGSGELFF. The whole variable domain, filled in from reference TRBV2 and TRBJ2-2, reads EPEVTQTPSHQVTQMGQEVILRCVPISNHLYFYWYRQILGQKVEFLVSFYNNEISEKSEIFDDQFSVERPDGSNFTLKIRSTKLEDSAMYFCASSGTGSGELFFGEGSRLTVL.

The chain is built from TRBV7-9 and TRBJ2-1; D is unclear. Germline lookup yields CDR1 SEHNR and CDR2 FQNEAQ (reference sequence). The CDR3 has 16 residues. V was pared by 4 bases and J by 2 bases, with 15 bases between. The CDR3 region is CASSSQDPWTYNEQFF. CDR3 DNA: TGTGCCAGCAGCTCCCAGGATCCTTGGACCTACAATGAGCAGTTCTTC.

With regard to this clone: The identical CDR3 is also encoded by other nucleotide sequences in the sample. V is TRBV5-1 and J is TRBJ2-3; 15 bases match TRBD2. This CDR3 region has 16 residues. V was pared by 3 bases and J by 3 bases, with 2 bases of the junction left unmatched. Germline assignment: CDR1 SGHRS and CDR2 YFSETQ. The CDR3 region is CASSSGLAGGTDTQYF. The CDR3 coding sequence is TGCGCCAGCAGCTCGGGACTAGCGGGGGGAACAGATACGCAGTATTTT.

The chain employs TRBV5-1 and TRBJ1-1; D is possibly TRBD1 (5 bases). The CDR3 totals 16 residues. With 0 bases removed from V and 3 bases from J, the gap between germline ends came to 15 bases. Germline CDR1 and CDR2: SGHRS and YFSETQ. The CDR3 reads CASSLAAFDRYTEAFF. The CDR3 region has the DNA TGCGCCAGCAGCTTGGCAGCCTTCGACAGATACACTGAAGCTTTCTTT.